This TCR beta chain was profiled in a study of T cell responses to AZD1222 COVID-19 vaccine. In regard to this clone: Its specificity is unknown.

Data came from immunoSEQ multiplex PCR; TCRdb stores just in-frame clones and leaves some out. The data hold 150,000 or so clones, with 90% to 95% observed a single time. CDR1 is SGHRS, CDR2 YFSETQ, per germline. Trimming shortened V by 0 bases and J by 0 bases, and 12 bases separated the two germline ends. This CDR3 has 16 residues. The study's findings and limits: The study found Spike-specific TCR breadth and depth rose after two AZD1222 doses. White British donors predominated, females outnumbered males, and clonal diversity was possibly underestimated. Only 6 or 7 AZD1222 recipients tested seropositive at baseline.

The sequence was obtained from an adult in good health. This rearrangement joins TRBV5-1 to TRBJ1-2; D is uncertain. Sequenced material: peripheral blood, taken on day 0 of MenACWY control vaccination. This CDR3 reads CASSLASTLTNYGYTF. CDR3 bases: TGCGCCAGCAGCTTGGCGTCCACGCTTACTAACTATGGCTACACCTTC.